This record looks at one TCR beta chain sequence and its context. Its antigen remains unknown. Produced via immunoSEQ multiplex PCR; TCRdb's table is partial and in-frame only. The data contain tens of thousands of clones, about four fifths of them seen just once; the ten biggest clones take up about 4.5%. Sampling of blood occurred at baseline, cycle 4 day 1, and cycle 7 day 1. With 2 bases removed from V and 7 bases from J, the gap between germline ends came to 10 bases. The germline gives CDR1 SGDLS, CDR2 YYNGEE. The CDR3 spans 14 residues. These data belong to a study of OX40 agonist ivuxolimab in advanced cancers. Whole-study context: From roughly 23 to 90 years was the age range, with a mean of roughly 59 years, and 65% to 90% were male.

Whole-study findings and limits: What antigens the expanded peripheral T cells recognized was never established.

The V call is TRBV9, the J call TRBJ1-6, with D hard to call. Material: CD4+ or CD8+ T cells sorted from blood, obtained in a trial of the OX40 agonist ivuxolimab. The clonotype comes from an adult with an advanced solid tumor such as melanoma, head and neck, liver or kidney cancer. CDR3 sequence reads: CASSVDTLNSPLHF. In nucleotides, the CDR3 is TGTGCCAGCAGCGTCGACACCTTAAATTCACCCCTCCACTTT.